This TCR beta chain was observed in a study of blood T cell repertoires in COVID-19. For the study at large: Acute and convalescent COVID-19 specimens originated in the United States, Italy and Spain.

In the authors' methods: Using reference gene primer amplification, nucleated cell counts were estimated. Sequenced by immunoSEQ multiplex PCR; TCRdb stores in-frame clones only, minus some. That table is the source of V, J and clone size, and D and trimming were worked out from the DNA. The data show around 150,000 clones, around 84% seen once. The germline V gene encodes CDR1 MNHEY and CDR2 SVGAGI. The CDR3 contains 13 residues. Germline trimming cut 6 bases from V and 6 bases from J; bases unmatched to any gene: 6. The source is a woman aged 80 or over with acute or convalescent COVID-19. The V call is TRBV6-5, the J call TRBJ2-3; 7 nucleotides align to TRBD1. The sample consisted of peripheral blood. CDR3 nucleotides: TGTGCCAGCAGGGACAGGCGGCGGGATACGCAGTATTTT. Its protein is CASRDRRRDTQYF.